The 24 T cell receptor beta chains reported below all come from one sample, sequenced in a study of blood T cell repertoires in COVID-19. The method was immunoSEQ multiplex PCR; TCRdb's version includes in-frame clones alone and lacks a portion of them. The table has about 110,000 clones, around four fifths seen once. The sample consisted of peripheral blood. These receptor sequences come from a woman aged 40 to 50 with acute or convalescent COVID-19.

The V gene is TRBV11-2, the J gene TRBJ2-2, with a weak D call TRBD1 (6 bases). Trimming removed 5 bases from V and 8 bases from J, with 15 bases in between. The V gene's germline CDR1 is SGHAT and CDR2 FQNNGV. The CDR3 totals 14 residues. CDR3 in DNA: TGTGCCAGCAGCCAAAATACAGGGTCTGGGGAGCTGTTTTTT. Translated: CASSQNTGSGELFF.

CDR3 sequence reads: CASSPGDTGDTQYF. DNA of the CDR3: TGTGCCAGCAGCCCGGGGGATACGGGAGATACGCAGTATTTT. This chain links TRBV4-2 with TRBJ2-3; possible D gene TRBD2, 6 bases. Germline V CDR1 and CDR2: LGHNA, YNFKEQ. V was clipped by 4 bases and J by 5 bases, with 13 bases between them. This CDR3 region has 14 residues.

This chain uses TRBV6-2 or TRBV6-3 with TRBJ2-7; 8 bases match TRBD2. Germline lookup yields CDR1 MNHEY and CDR2 SVGEGT. CDR3 length: 15 residues. The junction had 1 base not matched to a gene; V was cut back by 0 bases and J by 0 bases. CDR3 bases: TGTGCCAGCAGTTACTCTGGGACTAGCTCCTACGAGCAGTACTTC. It codes for CASSYSGTSSYEQYF.

The chain employs TRBV3-1 (or the pseudogene TRBV3-2) and TRBJ1-2; D is possibly TRBD1 (5 bases). Germline CDR1 and CDR2: LGHDT and YNNKEL (reference sequence). V was pared by 5 bases and J by 7 bases, with 17 bases between. The CDR3 has 14 amino acids. The CDR3, as DNA: TGTGCCAGCAGCTGGAGGGCAGGGCTGAGTGGCTACACCTTC. This translates into CASSWRAGLSGYTF.

Here the CDR3 DNA reads TGTGCCACCCTCCCCGGGGGGAGGAGGGATGGCTACACCTTC. It is translated as CATLPGGRRDGYTF. The V call is TRBV24-1, the J call TRBJ1-2; perhaps TRBD1 as D (5 bases). Germline V lookup: CDR1 KGHDR, CDR2 SFDVKD. Trimming removed 9 bases from V and 6 bases from J, with 19 bases in between. The CDR3 loop spans 14 amino acids.

V gene TRBV5-1 combines with J gene TRBJ1-2; no reliable D call. The V and J ends lost 1 base and 0 bases respectively, with 4 bases between them. This CDR3 is built from 13 residues. Germline CDR1 is SGHRS and CDR2 is YFSETQ. The CDR3 sequence is CASSLQANYGYTF. CDR3 nucleotide sequence: TGCGCCAGCAGCTTGCAGGCTAACTATGGCTACACCTTC.

This clone was seen only once. CDR3 in amino acids: CATFPGYNSPLHF. The DNA of the CDR3 is TGTGCCACTTTTCCCGGGTACAATTCACCCCTCCACTTT. This rearrangement joins TRBV6-5 to TRBJ1-6; D is unclear. The germline V gene has CDR1 MNHEY and CDR2 SVGAGI. This CDR3 comprises 13 residues. V was clipped by 10 bases and J by 7 bases, with 14 bases between them.

V and J are TRBV11-2 and TRBJ1-2; the D gene is possibly TRBD1 (5 bases). The CDR3 spans 14 residues. The V gene lost 0 bases and the J gene lost 8 bases, with 13 bases spanning the gap. Germline CDR1 reads SGHAT; CDR2 reads FQNNGV. The CDR3 here is CASSLDRSGNGYTF. In DNA, the CDR3 is TGTGCCAGCAGCTTAGATAGGTCAGGGAACGGCTACACCTTC.

This clone came up once. The rearrangement uses TRBV7-9 and TRBJ1-2; D is unresolved. CDR1 SEHNR and CDR2 FQNEAQ come from the germline V gene (reference sequence). This CDR3 is 15 amino acids long. Trimming stripped 4 bases from V and 2 bases from J, with 14 bases between. DNA for the CDR3: TGTGCCAGCAGCTCGACTCGAGGGTGGAACTATGGCTACACCTTC. Translation gives CASSSTRGWNYGYTF.

The rearrangement links TRBV19 to TRBJ1-2; TRBD1 matches 7 bases. The germline gives CDR1 LNHDA, CDR2 SQIVND (reference sequence). Trimming removed 3 bases from V and 8 bases from J; junction bases left unmatched: 9. This CDR3 has 14 amino acids. Here the CDR3 DNA reads TGTGCCAGTAGTATTCAAGGACAGGAGGCAGGCTACACCTTC. It yields the protein CASSIQGQEAGYTF. Variable domain in full (rest from reference TRBV19 and TRBJ1-2): DGGITQSPKYLFRKEGQNVTLSCEQNLNHDAMYWYRQDPGQGLRLIYYSQIVNDFQKGDIAEGYSVSREKKESFPLTVTSAQKNPTAFYLCASSIQGQEAGYTFGSGTRLTVV.

The chain joins TRBV3-1 (or the pseudogene TRBV3-2) to TRBJ1-2; D gene ambiguous. V was cut by 2 bases and J by 4 bases, with 11 bases left in between. Per the germline V gene, CDR1 is LGHDT and CDR2 is YNNKEL (reference sequence). The CDR3 contains 14 residues. CDR3 protein: CASSQTEEGYGYTF. The CDR3 nucleotides are TGTGCCAGCAGCCAAACAGAAGAGGGCTATGGCTACACCTTC.

The V gene is TRBV18, the J gene TRBJ1-5; 7 bases match TRBD1. The V gene end was trimmed by 4 bases and the J gene end by 7 bases; junction bases not matched to a gene: 7. The CDR3 is 14 residues long. CDR1 is KGHSH, CDR2 LQKENI, per germline. Here the CDR3 DNA reads TGTGCCAGCTCACTCGCGGGACAGCCGCAGCCCCAGCATTTT. Its protein product is CASSLAGQPQPQHF.

DNA of the CDR3: TGTGCCAGCAGCTCACTTCCGGGGGGATACGAGCAGTACTTC. Translation: CASSSLPGGYEQYF. The V gene is TRBV11-2, the J gene TRBJ2-7; 7 positions agree with TRBD2. This CDR3 has 14 amino acids. With V trimmed by 4 bases and J by 4 bases, 7 bases remained unmatched. Germline V gene data show CDR1 as SGHAT and CDR2 as FQNNGV.

Only one count was recorded for this clone. The rearrangement links TRBV30 to TRBJ1-2; perhaps TRBD1 as D (5 bases). Trimming stripped 2 bases from V and 5 bases from J, with 12 bases between. Germline CDR1 GTSNPN, CDR2 SVGIG (reference sequence). This CDR3 has 13 residues. The DNA of the CDR3 is TGTGCCTGGAGTTTGGGGACTCCATATGGCTACACCTTC. Its protein is CAWSLGTPYGYTF. Variable domain in full (rest from reference TRBV30 and TRBJ1-2): SQTIHQWPATLVQPVGSPLSLECTVEGTSNPNLYWYRQAAGRGLQLLFYSVGIGQISSEVPQNLSASRPQDRQFILSSKKLLLSDSGFYLCAWSLGTPYGYTFGSGTRLTVV.

CDR3 nucleotides: TGTGCCAGCAGCTTGGGCCGCACAGATACGCAGTATTTT. Its protein product is CASSLGRTDTQYF. The genes are TRBV9 and TRBJ2-3; D call uncertain. Germline lookup yields CDR1 SGDLS and CDR2 YYNGEE. The CDR3 is 13 residues long. Trimming shortened V by 4 bases and J by 1 base, and 7 bases separated the two germline ends.

J is TRBJ2-2 and V is TRBV5-6; 10 nucleotides agree with TRBD1. Trimming cost V 4 bases and J 6 bases; bases outside gene matches: 6. Germline V CDR1 and CDR2: SGHDT, YYEEEE. The CDR3 totals 15 residues. The CDR3 DNA reads as TGTGCCAGCAGCGGAGACAGGGGGCGCCCCGGGGAGCTGTTTTTT. Translated, it gives CASSGDRGRPGELFF.

The chain carries TRBV4-1 and TRBJ2-7, with 11 bases matching TRBD1. This CDR3 spans 16 amino acids. CDR1 MGHRA and CDR2 YSYEKL come from the germline V gene. V lost 1 base and J lost 3; bases outside the gene matches: 5. The CDR3 here is CASSQVTGTGGYEQYF. The DNA of the CDR3 is TGCGCCAGCAGCCAAGTGACCGGGACAGGGGGCTACGAGCAGTACTTC.

The V gene is TRBV18, the J gene TRBJ1-3; the match to TRBD1 covers 7 bases. Trimming took 3 bases from V and 0 from J; bases not matched to a gene: 11. Germline CDR1 KGHSH, CDR2 LQKENI. The CDR3 runs 18 residues. The CDR3 DNA is TGTGCCAGCTCACCCTTAGCACAGGGGCCCCACTCTGGAAACACCATATATTTT. Amino acids: CASSPLAQGPHSGNTIYF.

This clone showed up just once. V gene TRBV5-1 combines with J gene TRBJ1-1, with D possibly TRBD1 on 6 matching bases. This CDR3 has 13 amino acids. V was pared by 5 bases and J by 4 bases, with 12 bases between. Germline V gene data show CDR1 as SGHRS and CDR2 as YFSETQ. CDR3 in DNA: TGCGCCAGCAGAGATCAGGGGAGCACTGAAGCTTTCTTT. Amino acid sequence: CASRDQGSTEAFF.

The chain is built from TRBV5-8 and TRBJ2-7; 9 bases line up with TRBD1. V trimming: 5 bases; J trimming: 0 bases; junction bases outside the gene matches: 3. The CDR3 spans 14 residues. Germline lookup yields CDR1 SGHTS and CDR2 YDEGEE. This chain's CDR3 is CASRMTGGSYEQYF. In DNA, the CDR3 is TGTGCCAGCAGGATGACAGGGGGCTCCTACGAGCAGTACTTC.

This chain links TRBV7-9 with TRBJ2-1; 7 bases line up with TRBD2. In germline, CDR1 is SEHNR, CDR2 FQNEAQ (reference sequence). The V gene end was trimmed by 0 bases and the J gene end by 4 bases; junction bases not matched to a gene: 0. This CDR3 has 14 amino acids. CDR3 in DNA: TGTGCCAGCAGCTTAGCGGGGGGGTACAATGAGCAGTTCTTC. Protein: CASSLAGGYNEQFF.

J is TRBJ1-1 and V is TRBV6-2 or TRBV6-3; 7 nucleotides line up with TRBD1. V shed 5 bases, J shed 0 bases, and the junction held 6 bases outside the gene matches. This CDR3 has 15 residues. The germline CDR1 and CDR2 sequences are MNHEY and SVGEGT. Here the CDR3 reads CASSPRTGMNTEAFF. In DNA, the CDR3 is TGTGCCAGCAGTCCAAGGACAGGCATGAACACTGAAGCTTTCTTT.

The rearrangement joins TRBV18 to TRBJ1-5, with 8 bases lining up with TRBD1. Trimming cost V 6 bases and J 7 bases; bases outside gene matches: 17. The CDR3 contains 17 residues. Per the germline V gene, CDR1 is KGHSH and CDR2 is LQKENI. The CDR3 spells CASSPTAPGGIRQPQHF. The DNA of the CDR3 is TGTGCCAGCTCGCCAACAGCCCCAGGGGGCATTCGGCAGCCCCAGCATTTT.

This sequence joins TRBV7-8 and TRBJ1-2, with no clear D. There are 13 residues in the CDR3. Germline V lookup: CDR1 SGHVS, CDR2 FQNEAQ. V lost 1 base, J lost 4 bases, and 7 bases lay in between. The CDR3 sequence: CASSLGGTYGYTF. CDR3 coding DNA: TGTGCCAGCAGCTTAGGAGGAACCTATGGCTACACCTTC.